This T cell receptor beta chain derives from a study of T cell responses to AZD1222 COVID-19 vaccine (dated by TCRdb to 2020 to 2022). For the wider study: TCR sequencing was performed for roughly 240 trial participants, of whom around 210 were given two doses of AZD1222 and some 26 were given two doses of MenACWY control vaccine. Trial participants were enrolled into age subgroups of 18-55, 56-69 and 70-plus years, which contained approximately 150, 28 and 58 TCR-sequenced participants, respectively.

On this clone: No antigen is known for it. Within one base of it there is no much larger clone, and no base qualities were kept.

General conclusions and limits of the study: The 56-69-year group was small, and its depth increase did not reach significance, likely because of low power. Because no samples from the day 14 peak response were available, repertoires could be characterized only after the peak T cell response. The vaccine-associated CD4 TCRs covered the entire spike protein, and the dominant responses fell in regions 160-218 and 743-854. Most participants were white British and females outnumbered males, and the authors suggested that clonal diversity may have been underestimated. Only a handful of AZD1222 recipients were SARS-CoV-2 seropositive at baseline, limiting conclusions about previously exposed vaccinees. After two AZD1222 doses, both the breadth and the depth of spike-specific TCRs were significantly higher than at day 0 and than in MenACWY recipients. Reportedly, close to half of the unique spike-specific TCRs recognized epitopes lying outside the regions that are mutated in the B.1.351 and B.1.1.7 variants.

The germline V end is reduced by 6 bases and the J end by 2 bases; junction bases left unmatched: 6. Taken from the germline V gene, the CDR1 and CDR2 loops are MDHEN and SYDVKM. From the cysteine through the phenylalanine, the CDR3 covers 14 amino acids. Of the read, only the CDR3 DNA is kept; its 42 bases are in frame from base 1. The CDR3 regions of human TCRbeta chains were analyzed by immunosequencing. Regarding the original processing steps: Repertoire TCRs were matched against a reference library of SARS-CoV-2-specific TCRs generated with the MIRA antigen-specificity platform. Breadth meant the fraction of unique TCRs that were SARS-CoV-2-associated, whereas depth meant the fraction of total T cells that were SARS-CoV-2-associated. Using the MIRA data, each spike-specific TCR was mapped to the spike region that the TCR reacts to and placed in a CD4 or CD8 class. Log10-transformed breadth and depth values were compared by one-way ANOVA with Sidak's multiple comparisons tests. The source is immuneACCESS, and TCRdb retained only in-frame sequences with V and J called. Part of the clones is not carried over; for the studies checked, unresolved V genes explain less than half of this, and the remainder is unexplained. Clone size and the V and J calls come from that table; the DNA yielded D and trimming. For this sample the table gives some 42,000 clones, of which over 80% were detected only once. The ten largest clones add up to about a sixth of the sample.

The label giving this sample's time point can be read as: about 28 days (+/-7) after the second vaccine dose. AZD1222 recipients with second doses at about 4 weeks or about 12 weeks were pooled, because spike-specific TCR depth and breadth did not differ between schedules. Vaccinee samples came from UK trials COV001 and COV002, including a single-blind randomized controlled phase 2/3 trial of AZD1222 (ChAdOx1 nCoV-19) in healthy adults. For TCRbeta chain sequencing, PBMC samples from trial participants were taken at day 0 and at day 28 after the second dose. Source: peripheral blood, taken 28 days after the second AZD1222 dose. This chain joins TRBV28 to TRBJ1-2, with TRBD1 identical over 7 junction bases. The receptor was isolated from an adult who received the AZD1222 COVID-19 vaccine. CDR3 loop: CASSLTGANYGYTF. At the DNA level, the sequence is TGTGCCAGCAGCTTAACAGGGGCGAACTATGGCTACACCTTC.